This passage covers 28 T cell receptor beta chains from one sample sequenced in a study of cytomegalovirus exposure and HLA in healthy donors. PCR employed 60 Vbeta and 13 Jbeta primers. Method: immunoSEQ multiplex PCR; TCRdb's copy keeps in-frame clones and lacks some. The sample lists over 150,000 clones; about four fifths were seen once. Sequencing was performed on PBMCs. The receptor set was obtained from a young man in good health and CMV-seronegative.

In its sample, this clone was seen a few times. J is TRBJ2-1 and V is TRBV7-2; D might be TRBD2 (6 bases). Looked up from germline, CDR1 is SGHTA and CDR2 is FQGNSA. The CDR3 loop spans 16 amino acids. V was trimmed by 0 bases and J by 6 bases, leaving 15 bases between them. Here the CDR3 reads CASSLAGERVGNEQFF. DNA of the CDR3: TGTGCCAGCAGCTTAGCGGGGGAGCGGGTTGGCAATGAGCAGTTCTTC.

The CDR3 reads CASSWQGAGEQYV. The CDR3 DNA is TGTGCCAGCAGTTGGCAGGGGGCGGGCGAGCAGTACGTC. The chain joins TRBV28 to TRBJ2-7, with 8 bases lining up with TRBD1. Per germline, CDR1 MDHEN and CDR2 SYDVKM. J gave up 6 bases and V 4 bases, and 5 bases lay outside the gene matches. CDR3 length equals 13 residues.

The V call is TRBV28, the J call TRBJ1-2; D perhaps matches TRBD1 (5 bases). The germline V and J ends were trimmed by 2 bases and 4 bases, with 11 bases remaining between them. Germline-derived CDR1 and CDR2 are MDHEN and SYDVKM. The CDR3 length is 14 residues. Here the CDR3 DNA reads TGTGCCAGCAGTTTACCAGGGAAGGGCTATGGCTACACCTTC. Residues: CASSLPGKGYGYTF.

This rearrangement joins TRBV7-6 to TRBJ1-5; a possible D gene is TRBD1 (5 bases). The CDR3 loop spans 13 amino acids. Germline V gene lookup returns CDR1 SGHVS and CDR2 FNYEAQ. The germline V and J ends were trimmed by 2 bases and 9 bases, with 11 bases remaining between them. The CDR3 reads CASSLNSQGPQHF. In nucleotides, the CDR3 is TGTGCCAGCAGCTTAAATAGCCAGGGGCCCCAGCATTTT.

The V and J genes are TRBV7-9 and TRBJ1-1; weak D call: TRBD1 (6 bases). CDR1 is SEHNR and CDR2 is FQNEAQ in the germline V gene (reference sequence). V dropped 5 bases and J dropped 1 base, with 14 bases sitting between them. CDR3 length: 15 residues. The CDR3 bases are TGTGCCAGCAGCGACTCGGGACACCGGAACACTGAAGCTTTCTTT. This codes for CASSDSGHRNTEAFF.

The V call is TRBV6-1, the J call TRBJ2-1; possibly TRBD2 for D (5 bases). Deletions cut 10 bases from V and 6 bases from J, with 22 bases between. The length of the CDR3 is 15 residues. Germline V lookup: CDR1 MNHNS, CDR2 SASEGT. CDR3 bases: TGTGCCACCTCTACCTGGCTAGCCGATGGCAATGAGCAGTTCTTC. This gives the protein CATSTWLADGNEQFF.

V gene TRBV7-9 combines with J gene TRBJ2-7; the match to TRBD1 covers 9 bases. J was trimmed by 2 bases and V by 2 bases; bases with no gene match: 1. The CDR3 runs 14 residues. CDR1 is SEHNR and CDR2 is FQNEAQ in the germline V gene (reference sequence). CDR3 bases: TGTGCCAGCAGCTTAAGACAGGGGGCCTACGAGCAGTACTTC. Protein product: CASSLRQGAYEQYF.

The rearrangement links TRBV18 to TRBJ1-5; no reliable D call. The CDR3 totals 12 residues. Looked up from germline, CDR1 is KGHSH and CDR2 is LQKENI. Deletions cut 6 bases from V and 2 bases from J, with 5 bases between. DNA of the CDR3: TGTGCCAGCTCGGAGGGCAATCAGCCCCAGCATTTT. Its protein product is CASSEGNQPQHF.

The chain uses TRBV18 and TRBJ1-6; D perhaps matches TRBD1 (6 bases). The CDR3 loop spans 15 amino acids. Trimming took off 2 bases at V and 6 bases at J, with 11 bases between the two ends. CDR1 and CDR2 (germline): KGHSH, LQKENI. This CDR3 is CASSPGGASNSPLHF. CDR3 DNA: TGTGCCAGCTCACCAGGGGGGGCGAGTAATTCACCCCTCCACTTT.

The CDR3 loop is CASRPGLSPSYEQYF. In nucleotides, the CDR3 is TGTGCCAGTAGACCGGGACTCTCCCCCTCCTACGAGCAGTACTTC. The chain is built from TRBV19 and TRBJ2-7; tentative D call: TRBD2 (6 bases). The CDR3 length is 15 residues. Trimming pared 6 bases from V and 0 bases from J, leaving 15 bases between. The V gene's germline CDR1 is LNHDA and CDR2 SQIVND (reference sequence).

The chain carries TRBV6-5 and TRBJ1-1, with 8 bases identical to TRBD1. Per the germline V gene, CDR1 is MNHEY and CDR2 is SVGAGI. V shed 4 bases, J shed 9 bases, and the junction held 10 bases outside the gene matches. CDR3 length: 14 residues. The CDR3 DNA follows: TGTGCCAGCAGTTCCCAGGGGGCGTTGTTTAAAGCTTTCTTT. It encodes CASSSQGALFKAFF.

The genes are TRBV7-9 and TRBJ1-1, with a weak D call TRBD1 (6 bases). There are 16 residues in the CDR3. V was cut by 5 bases and J by 0 bases, with 16 bases left in between. From germline, CDR1 is SEHNR and CDR2 FQNEAQ (reference sequence). DNA for the CDR3: TGTGCCAGCAGCCGTGGGGGCAGCTCTCTGAACACTGAAGCTTTCTTT. This sequence encodes CASSRGGSSLNTEAFF.

This clone was seen more than once but under ten times. The chain is built from TRBV7-2 and TRBJ1-2; D unresolved. The CDR3 runs 12 residues. Germline V gene lookup returns CDR1 SGHTA and CDR2 FQGNSA. This CDR3 reads CALAFNNYGYTF. DNA for the CDR3: TGTGCTTTGGCTTTTAATAACTATGGCTACACCTTC.

The rearrangement joins TRBV5-5 to TRBJ1-1; 7 bases fit TRBD1. Germline-derived CDR1 and CDR2 are SGHKS and YYEKEE (reference sequence). The CDR3 has 14 residues. V was pared by 4 bases and J by 7 bases, with 10 bases of the junction left unmatched. The CDR3: CASSVTGQSVEAFF. CDR3 bases: TGTGCCAGCAGCGTGACGGGACAGAGTGTTGAAGCTTTCTTT.

V gene TRBV7-9 combines with J gene TRBJ1-5; D is unclear. The CDR3 is 14 amino acids. V was cut by 2 bases and J by 5 bases, with 10 bases left in between. CDR1 SEHNR and CDR2 FQNEAQ come from the germline V gene (reference sequence). The CDR3 spells CASSLIGVDQPQHF. The DNA for the CDR3 is TGTGCCAGCAGCTTAATCGGGGTGGATCAGCCCCAGCATTTT. The full variable domain, its missing parts supplied by reference TRBV7-9 and TRBJ1-5, is DTGVSQNPRHKITKRGQNVTFRCDPISEHNRLYWYRQTLGQGPEFLTYFQNEAQLEKSRLLSDRFSAERPKGSFSTLEIQRTEQGDSAMYLCASSLIGVDQPQHFGDGTRLSIL.

This clone appeared once. The rearrangement joins TRBV28 to TRBJ1-1, with 7 bases that match TRBD1. This CDR3 is 14 amino acids long. Germline V CDR1 and CDR2: MDHEN, SYDVKM. The ends lost 6 bases at V and 4 bases at J; junction bases unmatched: 8. Here the CDR3 DNA reads TGTGCCAGCAGCTCCGGACAGGAAGGCACTGAAGCTTTCTTT. Translated: CASSSGQEGTEAFF.

The chain is built from TRBV7-9 and TRBJ1-6, with 8 nucleotides matching TRBD1. Per germline, CDR1 SEHNR and CDR2 FQNEAQ (reference sequence). J lost 5 bases, V lost 4 bases, and 10 bases had no gene match. The CDR3 length is 17 residues. The CDR3 loop reads CASSYGQGRMDNSPLHF. DNA for the CDR3: TGTGCCAGCAGCTACGGACAGGGCCGAATGGATAATTCACCCCTCCACTTT. The entire variable domain, with the rest obtained from reference TRBV7-9 and TRBJ1-6, is as follows: DTGVSQNPRHKITKRGQNVTFRCDPISEHNRLYWYRQTLGQGPEFLTYFQNEAQLEKSRLLSDRFSAERPKGSFSTLEIQRTEQGDSAMYLCASSYGQGRMDNSPLHFGNGTRLTVT.

The J gene is TRBJ2-5, the V gene TRBV5-6; 12 bases fit TRBD2. With 1 base clipped from V and 2 bases from J, the junction kept 9 bases outside the gene matches. This CDR3 has 18 residues. Germline V gene data show CDR1 as SGHDT and CDR2 as YYEEEE. As DNA, the CDR3 is TGTGCCAGCAGCTTGCCGAGCGGGACTAGCGGGTTGCAAGAGACCCAGTACTTC. Translated, it gives CASSLPSGTSGLQETQYF. Combining the CDR3 with reference TRBV5-6 and TRBJ2-5 gives the whole variable domain DAGVTQSPTHLIKTRGQQVTLRCSPKSGHDTVSWYQQALGQGPQFIFQYYEEEERQRGNFPDRFSGHQFPNYSSELNVNALLLGDSALYLCASSLPSGTSGLQETQYFGPGTRLLVL.

The chain couples TRBV7-2 to TRBJ1-2; 8 positions agree with TRBD1. V lost 1 base to trimming and J lost 3 bases; unmatched junction nucleotides: 4. The CDR3 is 15 residues long. From germline, CDR1 is SGHTA and CDR2 FQGNSA. The CDR3 DNA sequence: TGTGCCAGCAGCTTAGGACAGGGGTCATACTATGGCTACACCTTC. Translating it yields CASSLGQGSYYGYTF.

In DNA form, the CDR3 reads TGTGCCAGCAGTTTATTATTCGGTTATAGCAATCAGCCCCAGCATTTT. Amino acids: CASSLLFGYSNQPQHF. The chain recombines TRBV28 with TRBJ1-5; no definite D call. V was clipped by 1 base and J by 0 bases, with 10 bases between them. Germline CDR1 is MDHEN and CDR2 is SYDVKM. This CDR3 is built from 16 residues. Full variable domain (rest looked up from reference TRBV28 and TRBJ1-5): DVKVTQSSRYLVKRTGEKVFLECVQDMDHENMFWYRQDPGLGLRLIYFSYDVKMKEKGDIPEGYSVSREKKERFSLILESASTNQTSMYLCASSLLFGYSNQPQHFGDGTRLSIL.

J is TRBJ2-3 and V is TRBV2; 7 nucleotides agree with TRBD2. CDR1 is SNHLY, CDR2 FYNNEI, per germline. Trimming took 7 bases from V and 3 from J; bases not matched to a gene: 7. The CDR3 extends over 14 amino acids. CDR3 protein: CASTEVLATDTQYF. The DNA of the CDR3 is TGTGCCAGCACTGAGGTACTAGCGACAGATACGCAGTATTTT.

The chain employs TRBV5-4 and TRBJ2-3; TRBD2 agrees at 8 bases. CDR1 is SGHNT and CDR2 is YYREEE in the germline V gene (reference sequence). This CDR3 has 16 amino acids. V trimming: 0 bases; J trimming: 4 bases; junction bases outside the gene matches: 7. The CDR3 loop reads CASSLAGGANADTQYF. The CDR3, as DNA: TGTGCCAGCAGCTTGGCCGGGGGGGCTAACGCAGATACGCAGTATTTT.

The gene calls are TRBV30 and TRBJ2-3, with D maybe TRBD2 (7 bases). This CDR3 has 15 residues. Deletions cut 0 bases from V and 7 bases from J, with 17 bases between. From germline, CDR1 is GTSNPN and CDR2 SVGIG (reference sequence). CDR3 DNA: TGTGCCTGGAGTGTAGGTGGGGGGGCCTGGTATACGCAGTATTTT. This gives the protein CAWSVGGGAWYTQYF. Filled out from reference TRBV30 and TRBJ2-3, the complete variable domain reads SQTIHQWPATLVQPVGSPLSLECTVEGTSNPNLYWYRQAAGRGLQLLFYSVGIGQISSEVPQNLSASRPQDRQFILSSKKLLLSDSGFYLCAWSVGGGAWYTQYFGPGTRLTVL.

This clone came up a few times. The chain recombines TRBV4-1 with TRBJ2-3; TRBD2 matches at 7 bases. After removal of 4 bases from V and 4 bases from J, the junction contained 8 bases not matched to a gene. Germline CDR1 and CDR2: MGHRA and YSYEKL. This CDR3 region has 15 residues. CDR3 nucleotide sequence: TGCGCCAGCAGCCTTGCTAGCGGTAAATCAGATACGCAGTATTTT. As protein: CASSLASGKSDTQYF.

V usage is TRBV6-4 and J usage is TRBJ2-1; 9 nucleotides line up with TRBD2. The trim removed 0 bases at V and 0 bases at J, leaving 3 bases unmatched. This CDR3 has 17 amino acids. The germline V gene encodes CDR1 MRHNA and CDR2 SNTAGT. The DNA of the CDR3 is TGTGCCAGCAGTGACTCCTCGCGGGGGGGCTCCTACAATGAGCAGTTCTTC. Its translation is CASSDSSRGGSYNEQFF.

The DNA of the CDR3 is TGTGCCAGCAGGGATCGGGGGGGAGGCGGGGAGCTGTTTTTT. This translates into CASRDRGGGGELFF. The chain employs TRBV6-5 and TRBJ2-2; 8 nucleotides agree with TRBD2. Germline V gives CDR1 MNHEY, CDR2 SVGAGI. This CDR3 spans 14 amino acids. The trim removed 6 bases at V and 7 bases at J, leaving 7 bases unmatched.

The chain employs TRBV11-2 and TRBJ2-1; D perhaps matches TRBD1 (5 bases). Germline V gives CDR1 SGHAT, CDR2 FQNNGV. CDR3 length equals 13 residues. V was pared by 5 bases and J by 10 bases, with 15 bases between. The CDR3 loop is CASSLPWRTEQFF. The CDR3 DNA sequence: TGTGCCAGCAGCCTACCCTGGCGGACAGAGCAGTTCTTC.

The V and J genes are TRBV7-2 and TRBJ2-5; 9 bases line up with TRBD2. Germline loops: CDR1 SGHTA, CDR2 FQGNSA. The V gene end was trimmed by 3 bases and the J gene end by 2 bases; junction bases not matched to a gene: 10. This CDR3 has 17 residues. This CDR3 is CASSLAPPAGGQETQYF. As DNA, the CDR3 is TGTGCCAGCAGCTTGGCGCCCCCGGCGGGGGGGCAAGAGACCCAGTACTTC.